This is a list of T cell receptor beta chains from one sample in a study of identical twins. TCRdb re-analysed the 5' RACE reads in MiXCR, keeping a single row per CDR3 protein. The sample yields more than 600,000 distinct CDR3 sequences, 15% to 20% seen once. The sample was also reused in another study, on T cells expressing NK-cell markers.

Material: PBMCs. These receptors originate from a woman under 30 in good health. Both conserved end residues are part of each CDR3. The listing skips clone size in some rows; elsewhere it reads once, few, many or a size class.

J gene: TRBJ2-5
clone size: few
V gene: TRBV30
CDR3 protein: CAWKQAGTQYF

J gene: TRBJ2-7
clone size: -
V gene: TRBV15
CDR3 protein: CATGSRLVGYEQYF

J gene: TRBJ2-1
clone size: -
V gene: TRBV20-1
CDR3 protein: CSARRSSGRANEQFF

J gene: TRBJ2-1
clone size: few
V gene: TRBV12-3/TRBV12-4
CDR3 protein: CASSLAGGIEQFF

J gene: TRBJ1-1
clone size: -
V gene: TRBV7-8
CDR3 protein: CASRKGETSVNTEAFF

J gene: TRBJ2-7
clone size: -
V gene: TRBV11-1
CDR3 protein: CASSSSGEGSGGPRWYEQYF

J gene: TRBJ1-2
clone size: many
V gene: TRBV12-3/TRBV12-4
CDR3 protein: CASSRDGSYGYTF

J gene: TRBJ1-1
clone size: few
V gene: TRBV25-1
CDR3 protein: CASTLGAANTEAFF

J gene: TRBJ2-1
clone size: -
V gene: TRBV6-5
CDR3 protein: CASSYTPSGGYNEQFF

J gene: TRBJ2-1
clone size: -
V gene: TRBV4-1
CDR3 protein: CASSPAGTSGEQFF

J gene: TRBJ2-1
clone size: -
V gene: TRBV18
CDR3 protein: CASSRPNRGVYNEQFF

J gene: TRBJ2-5
clone size: -
V gene: TRBV5-1
CDR3 protein: CASSLALAPETQYF

J gene: TRBJ1-1
clone size: -
V gene: TRBV20-1
CDR3 protein: CSATQGLSTEAFF

J gene: TRBJ2-7
clone size: many
V gene: TRBV5-1
CDR3 protein: CASSLTPSGARSYEQYF

J gene: TRBJ2-5
clone size: -
V gene: TRBV12-3/TRBV12-4
CDR3 protein: CASSLHVSGRTETQYF

J gene: TRBJ2-7
clone size: -
V gene: TRBV12-3/TRBV12-4
CDR3 protein: CASSLTSGIPYEQYF

J gene: TRBJ2-4
clone size: -
V gene: TRBV4-1
CDR3 protein: CASSMIAGGLNDKNIQYF

J gene: TRBJ2-3
clone size: -
V gene: TRBV29-1
CDR3 protein: CSVLGGTSGNLIDTQYF

J gene: TRBJ2-7
clone size: few
V gene: TRBV5-1
CDR3 protein: CASSNRDYSSYEQYF

J gene: TRBJ2-3
clone size: -
V gene: TRBV28
CDR3 protein: CASRPGRSTDTQYF

J gene: TRBJ2-1
clone size: few
V gene: TRBV15
CDR3 protein: CATSREGSLAGGLNEQFF

J gene: TRBJ2-7
clone size: few
V gene: TRBV27
CDR3 protein: CASSLLSDGYEQYF

J gene: TRBJ2-6
clone size: -
V gene: TRBV14
CDR3 protein: CASSQGWGRVSGANVLTF

J gene: TRBJ1-3
clone size: -
V gene: TRBV9
CDR3 protein: CASKGGNTIYF

J gene: TRBJ2-7
clone size: few
V gene: TRBV11-2
CDR3 protein: CASSLLLAGGYEQYF

J gene: TRBJ1-1
clone size: -
V gene: TRBV6-1
CDR3 protein: CASSLTGGANTEAFF

J gene: TRBJ2-2
clone size: few
V gene: TRBV20-1
CDR3 protein: CSARAYGGGTGELFF

J gene: TRBJ2-5
clone size: once
V gene: TRBV11-1
CDR3 protein: CASSFPAGTSGVYQETQYF

J gene: TRBJ2-7
clone size: -
V gene: TRBV19
CDR3 protein: CASSNPGGSPSYEQYF

J gene: TRBJ2-3
clone size: few
V gene: TRBV7-9
CDR3 protein: CASSFNQGGSTDTQYF

J gene: TRBJ1-2
clone size: few
V gene: TRBV29-1
CDR3 protein: CSVAGSINYGYTF

J gene: TRBJ2-1
clone size: -
V gene: TRBV6-1
CDR3 protein: CASRTSGGSYNEQFF

J gene: TRBJ1-2
clone size: few
V gene: TRBV5-1
CDR3 protein: CASSLLEDGYTF

J gene: TRBJ1-1
clone size: few
V gene: TRBV29-1
CDR3 protein: CSVARTENTEAFF

J gene: TRBJ2-7
clone size: few
V gene: TRBV3-1
CDR3 protein: CASSPVSLWTGGLSEQYF

J gene: TRBJ1-6
clone size: -
V gene: TRBV4-1
CDR3 protein: CASSQDTRDYSPLHF

J gene: TRBJ2-7
clone size: few
V gene: TRBV20-1
CDR3 protein: CSAPLLAVSSYEQYF

J gene: TRBJ2-3
clone size: many
V gene: TRBV5-1
CDR3 protein: CASSLDRSDTQYF

J gene: TRBJ2-2
clone size: few
V gene: TRBV15
CDR3 protein: CATGYRGPNTGELFF

J gene: TRBJ1-1
clone size: few
V gene: TRBV28
CDR3 protein: CASSYGTAMNTEAFF

J gene: TRBJ1-3
clone size: once
V gene: TRBV5-1
CDR3 protein: CASSLDPGGNTIYF

J gene: TRBJ2-7
clone size: few
V gene: TRBV12-3/TRBV12-4
CDR3 protein: CASNRGGGFDEQYF

J gene: TRBJ1-2
clone size: few
V gene: TRBV25-1
CDR3 protein: CASSAQGARGYTF

J gene: TRBJ1-5
clone size: few
V gene: TRBV20-1
CDR3 protein: CSARGTGGWNQPQHF

J gene: TRBJ1-1
clone size: -
V gene: TRBV5-1
CDR3 protein: CASTPTGVSNTEAFF

J gene: TRBJ1-4
clone size: many
V gene: TRBV5-5
CDR3 protein: CASSFDQGDGEKLFF

J gene: TRBJ2-1
clone size: -
V gene: TRBV19
CDR3 protein: CASSTNYRGAEQFF

J gene: TRBJ2-7
clone size: -
V gene: TRBV7-9
CDR3 protein: CASSLNSGGDEQYF